The present entry profiles one T cell receptor (beta chain) with its context. This record comes from a study of T cell changes during pregnancy in multiple sclerosis. Assay used: immunoSEQ multiplex PCR; TCRdb lists only in-frame clones, some missing. Altogether around 57,000 clones are present, about nine tenths being singletons, with the ten largest covering about 2.3%. CDR1 is SGHDT, CDR2 YYEEEE, per germline. The CDR3 has 15 residues. Trimming shortened V by 3 bases and J by 2 bases, and 14 bases separated the two germline ends. Sequencing used peripheral blood, obtained in the first trimester of pregnancy. The chain combines TRBV5-6 with TRBJ2-5; tentative D call: TRBD2 (6 bases). The source is a female donor with multiple sclerosis, enrolled in a pregnancy study. The CDR3 here is CASSSKAGVQETQYF. The CDR3 DNA sequence: TGTGCCAGCAGCTCGAAAGCGGGCGTACAAGAGACCCAGTACTTC.